These T cell receptor beta chains were read from a single sample in a study of blood T cell repertoires in COVID-19. Clones were read by immunoSEQ multiplex PCR, and TCRdb kept only the in-frame ones, dropping some. The table includes 95,000 to 150,000 clones, about two thirds detected once. Sequences were obtained from peripheral blood. The source is a human donor with acute or convalescent COVID-19. The donor label of this sample is uncertain. Each CDR3 is given with its conserved first and last residue. A D gene is named only where the DNA matches it firmly. Only some rows state a clone size, as once, few, many or a class for expanded clones.

TRBV2	NA	TRBJ1-2	NA	CASSDRVGLSYGYTF	TGTGCCAGCAGTGACAGGGTGGGCCTTAGCTATGGCTACACCTTC
TRBV29-1	TRBD2	TRBJ2-5	NA	CSVESSGGAETQYF	TGCAGCGTTGAGAGTAGCGGGGGGGCGGAGACCCAGTACTTC
TRBV19	TRBD1	TRBJ1-2	NA	CASSIPTGLYGYTF	TGTGCCAGTAGTATCCCGACAGGGCTCTATGGCTACACCTTC
TRBV14	NA	TRBJ1-2	few	CASSHINSYGYTF	TGTGCCAGCAGCCACATCAACAGCTATGGCTACACCTTC
TRBV27	TRBD2	TRBJ2-2	NA	CASGLRVTSGGRGSGELFF	TGTGCCAGCGGGCTGAGGGTGACTAGCGGGGGGCGGGGGTCCGGGGAGCTGTTTTTT
TRBV27	NA	TRBJ1-1	NA	CASRPQGRVRAEAFF	TGTGCCAGCAGACCTCAGGGGAGAGTAAGGGCTGAAGCTTTCTTT
TRBV29-1	TRBD1	TRBJ2-1	few	CSIRTGGTYNEQFF	TGCAGCATCAGAACAGGGGGCACGTACAATGAGCAGTTCTTC
TRBV6-1	NA	TRBJ1-1	NA	CASSEEAVLNTEAFF	TGTGCCAGCAGTGAGGAGGCGGTCCTGAACACTGAAGCTTTCTTT
TRBV7-9	TRBD1	TRBJ2-1	NA	CASRPPGQAVDEQFF	TGTGCCAGCAGACCACCGGGACAGGCCGTAGATGAGCAGTTCTTC
TRBV7-9	NA	TRBJ1-5	NA	CASSLSAGAGQPQHF	TGTGCCAGCAGCTTATCCGCAGGGGCAGGTCAGCCCCAGCATTTT
TRBV2	TRBD1	TRBJ2-5	NA	CASSNRGFETQYF	TGTGCCAGCAGTAACAGGGGCTTCGAGACCCAGTACTTC
TRBV6-5	TRBD1	TRBJ2-3	once	CASSWGQGTDTQYF	TGTGCCAGCAGTTGGGGACAGGGAACAGATACGCAGTATTTT
TRBV1	NA	TRBJ2-1	NA	CTSSPRGASYNEQFF	TGCACCAGCAGTCCGCGGGGGGCCTCCTACAATGAGCAGTTCTTC
TRBV2	NA	TRBJ1-1	NA	CASSHYGTEAFF	TGTGCCAGCAGTCACTATGGGACTGAAGCTTTCTTT
TRBV28	TRBD2	TRBJ2-7	NA	CASSLWSAGRRAEQYF	TGTGCCAGCAGTTTATGGTCAGCGGGAAGGAGAGCCGAGCAGTACTTC
TRBV7-2	NA	TRBJ2-5	NA	CASSSHSGPPQETQYF	TGTGCCAGCAGCTCCCATTCAGGGCCCCCTCAAGAGACCCAGTACTTC
TRBV28	TRBD1	TRBJ1-2	NA	CASRVRQGFYGYTF	TGTGCCAGCAGGGTGAGACAGGGATTCTATGGCTACACCTTC
TRBV6-5	NA	TRBJ1-1	NA	CASSKTSLRAEAFF	TGTGCCAGCAGTAAAACTAGTCTGCGGGCTGAAGCTTTCTTT
TRBV7-6	NA	TRBJ1-1	NA	CASSLQAGTEAFF	TGTGCCAGCAGCCTACAGGCTGGCACTGAAGCTTTCTTT
TRBV7-2	NA	TRBJ1-3	NA	CASSFGGSSGNTIYF	TGTGCCAGCAGCTTCGGGGGGAGCTCTGGAAACACCATATATTTT
TRBV10-2	NA	TRBJ2-1	NA	CASSGLTVAAGNEQFF	TGCGCCAGCAGTGGTCTGACGGTGGCAGCGGGCAATGAGCAGTTCTTC
TRBV6-5	TRBD1	TRBJ1-2	NA	CASSPGGVGYGYTF	TGTGCCAGCAGTCCAGGGGGCGTAGGCTATGGCTACACCTTC
TRBV4-1	NA	TRBJ1-4	once	CASSQDRIGETNEKLFF	TGCGCCAGCAGCCAAGATCGCATAGGAGAAACTAATGAAAAACTGTTTTTT
TRBV5-1	NA	TRBJ2-5	once	CASSFQGGRETQYF	TGCGCCAGCAGCTTCCAGGGTGGTAGGGAGACCCAGTACTTC
TRBV11-2	TRBD1	TRBJ1-5	NA	CASSLGTGALNQPQHF	TGTGCCAGCAGCTTAGGGACAGGGGCCCTCAATCAGCCCCAGCATTTT
TRBV4-1	TRBD1	TRBJ2-4	NA	CASSQVDRVQNIQYF	TGCGCCAGCAGCCAAGTCGACAGGGTACAAAACATTCAGTACTTC
TRBV3-1/TRBV3-2	NA	TRBJ1-2	NA	CASSQGGVTGYGYTF	TGTGCCAGCAGCCAAGGCGGCGTTACTGGGTATGGCTACACCTTC
TRBV6-5	NA	TRBJ2-7	NA	CASRTGLGSYEQYF	TGTGCCAGCAGGACAGGACTGGGCTCCTACGAGCAGTACTTC
TRBV9	NA	TRBJ2-5	NA	CASSGTARETQYF	TGTGCCAGCAGCGGGACAGCTAGAGAGACCCAGTACTTC
TRBV5-6	NA	TRBJ1-5	NA	CASSLQGSNQPQHF	TGTGCCAGCAGCTTGCAGGGCTCAAATCAGCCCCAGCATTTT
TRBV11-2	NA	TRBJ2-1	NA	CASSLDRHNEQFF	TGTGCCAGCAGCTTAGACAGGCACAATGAGCAGTTCTTC
TRBV5-1	NA	TRBJ1-2	many	CASSLAGANYGYTF	TGCGCCAGCAGCTTGGCAGGGGCTAACTATGGCTACACCTTC
TRBV2	TRBD1	TRBJ1-5	NA	CASRAGGGYSNQPQHF	TGTGCCAGCAGGGCAGGGGGCGGCTATAGCAATCAGCCCCAGCATTTT
TRBV25-1	NA	TRBJ2-2	NA	CASSARQYTGELFF	TGTGCCAGCAGTGCTCGACAGTACACCGGGGAGCTGTTTTTT
TRBV12-3/TRBV12-4	NA	TRBJ1-2	NA	CASSLGLHYGYTF	TGTGCCAGCAGCCTGGGACTGCACTATGGCTACACCTTC
TRBV5-6	NA	TRBJ1-3	few	CASSPPGTQGNTIYF	TGTGCCAGCAGCCCCCCCGGGACACAAGGAAACACCATATATTTT
TRBV5-1	NA	TRBJ1-1	NA	CASSPGSLHMNTEAFF	TGCGCCAGCAGTCCGGGGTCTCTTCACATGAACACTGAAGCTTTCTTT
TRBV5-1	NA	TRBJ2-7	NA	CASSARVDSYEQYF	TGCGCCAGCAGCGCGAGGGTTGACTCCTACGAGCAGTACTTC
TRBV5-1	NA	TRBJ1-1	NA	CASSLTGEKGAFF	TGCGCCAGCAGCTTGACAGGAGAGAAGGGAGCTTTCTTT
TRBV19	NA	TRBJ2-2	NA	CASSSGVNTGELFF	TGTGCCAGTAGTTCAGGGGTGAACACCGGGGAGCTGTTTTTT
TRBV5-8	NA	TRBJ2-4	NA	CASTHTYRRGLAKNIQYF	TGTGCCAGCACCCATACCTACCGGCGGGGACTAGCCAAAAACATTCAGTACTTC
TRBV28	NA	TRBJ1-1	NA	CASSLLGGNEAFF	TGTGCCAGCAGTTTATTAGGAGGGAACGAAGCTTTCTTT
TRBV5-5	NA	TRBJ1-2	NA	CASGPRGNYGYTF	TGTGCCAGCGGCCCGCGGGGAAACTATGGCTACACCTTC
TRBV4-1	NA	TRBJ2-7	NA	CASSQSSDFRSYEQYF	TGCGCCAGCAGCCAGAGCTCGGACTTTCGCTCCTACGAGCAGTACTTC
TRBV2	NA	TRBJ1-5	few	CASRRDSSAGQPQHF	TGTGCCAGCAGACGGGACTCGTCCGCGGGTCAGCCCCAGCATTTT
TRBV2	TRBD1	TRBJ1-1	NA	CASTRQGLNTEAFF	TGTGCCAGCACCAGACAGGGATTGAACACTGAAGCTTTCTTT
TRBV29-1	NA	TRBJ1-4	many	CSVTRGSTEKLFF	TGCAGCGTCACGCGGGGCAGCACTGAAAAACTGTTTTTT
TRBV6-5	NA	TRBJ2-3	NA	CASMRGTDTQYF	TGTGCCAGCATGAGGGGGACAGATACGCAGTATTTT
TRBV18	NA	TRBJ2-2	NA	CASSRSERTGELFF	TGTGCCAGCTCACGTTCCGAGAGGACCGGGGAGCTGTTTTTT
TRBV5-5	NA	TRBJ2-6	NA	CASSSGSPGANVLTF	TGTGCCAGCAGCTCAGGGTCTCCTGGGGCCAACGTCCTGACTTTC
TRBV4-1	TRBD1	TRBJ2-1	NA	CASSQDGVDRAMYNEQFF	TGCGCCAGCAGCCAAGATGGGGTTGACAGGGCAATGTACAATGAGCAGTTCTTC
TRBV11-3	TRBD2	TRBJ2-2	NA	CASSLDLSGGAPGELFF	TGTGCCAGCAGCTTAGATCTCAGCGGGGGGGCTCCCGGGGAGCTGTTTTTT
TRBV7-8	TRBD1	TRBJ2-7	few	CASSSDRVNYEQYF	TGTGCCAGCAGCTCCGACAGGGTTAACTACGAGCAGTACTTC
TRBV3-1/TRBV3-2	TRBD1	TRBJ1-1	NA	CASSPPGQHTEAFF	TGTGCCAGCAGCCCGCCGGGACAGCACACTGAAGCTTTCTTT
TRBV18	TRBD1	TRBJ1-2	NA	CASSPGTGGFRTF	TGTGCCAGCTCACCCGGGACAGGGGGCTTCCGGACCTTC